Here is one T cell receptor (beta chain) with its context. Its antigen is not known. Primers for the PCR totalled 60 Vbeta and 13 Jbeta. Data came from immunoSEQ multiplex PCR; TCRdb stores just in-frame clones and leaves some out. The sample shows 210,000 or so clones, about 84% of them seen only once. This entry belongs to a study of cytomegalovirus exposure and HLA in healthy donors. Study observations and caveats: The study had only CMV serostatus as immune exposure information. Cytomegalovirus status was reportedly diagnosed by the classifier with high sensitivity and specificity. Reportedly, TCR beta sequences accurately predicted HLA-A and HLA-B alleles in most subjects.

Healthy bone marrow donors made up the donors. V shed 0 bases and J shed 3 bases, with 10 bases lying between them. CDR3 length: 14 amino acids. Germline V lookup: CDR1 SGHNT, CDR2 YYREEE (reference sequence). The rearrangement joins TRBV5-4 to TRBJ2-7, with D possibly TRBD1 on 6 matching bases. The sequenced sample was PBMCs. This TCR came from a human donor in good health. The CDR3 region is CASSLELDSYEQYF. The CDR3 bases are TGTGCCAGCAGCTTGGAGTTGGACAGCTACGAGCAGTACTTC.